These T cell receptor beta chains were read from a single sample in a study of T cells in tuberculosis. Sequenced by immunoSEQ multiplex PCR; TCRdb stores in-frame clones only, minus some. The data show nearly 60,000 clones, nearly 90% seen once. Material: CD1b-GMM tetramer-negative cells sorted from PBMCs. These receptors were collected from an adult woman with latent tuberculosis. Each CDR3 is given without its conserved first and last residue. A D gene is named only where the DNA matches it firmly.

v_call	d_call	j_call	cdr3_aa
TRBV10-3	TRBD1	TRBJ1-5	AISTLKLDREDQPQH
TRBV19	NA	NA	ASSIVDPNYEQY
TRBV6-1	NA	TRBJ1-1	ASSVRENTEAF
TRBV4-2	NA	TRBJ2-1	ASSQNLAGGYNEQF
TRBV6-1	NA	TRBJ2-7	ASSDIGLRRVGYEQY
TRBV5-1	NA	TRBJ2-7	ASKYPEAYEQY
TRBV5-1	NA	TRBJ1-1	ASSLEGRVINTEAF
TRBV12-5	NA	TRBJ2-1	ASGLGRTGKTYNEQF
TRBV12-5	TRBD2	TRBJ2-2	ASAGTSGGWELF
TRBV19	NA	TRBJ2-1	ASRHLSEFEIGEQF
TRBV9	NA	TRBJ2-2	ASSSGSGELF
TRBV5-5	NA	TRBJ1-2	ASSLAYRETYGYT
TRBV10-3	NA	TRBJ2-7	AIRQAGNSYEQY
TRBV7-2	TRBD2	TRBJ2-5	ASSLAPRRELRETRY
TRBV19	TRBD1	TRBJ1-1	ASSRGQGHTEAF
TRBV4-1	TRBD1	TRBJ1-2	ASSPATGVSYGYT
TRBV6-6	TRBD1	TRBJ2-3	ASSLNRGLTQY
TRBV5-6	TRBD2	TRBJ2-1	ASSSVLAGGWVEQF
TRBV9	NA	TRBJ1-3	ASSVGGTGNTIY
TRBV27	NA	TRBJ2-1	ASSAGTGHNNEQF
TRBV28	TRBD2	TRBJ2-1	ASSLGTSGLGNEQF
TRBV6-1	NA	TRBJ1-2	ASKRVDYGYT
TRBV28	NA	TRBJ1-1	AAQSLNTEAF
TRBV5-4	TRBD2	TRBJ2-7	ASAPGLAGNEQY
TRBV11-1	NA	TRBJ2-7	ASSPTLPGTSTYEQY
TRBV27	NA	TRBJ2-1	ASSLDGSSYNEQF
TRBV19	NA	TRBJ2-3	ASRNRADTQY
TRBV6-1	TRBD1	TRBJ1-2	ASSESGTGSYGYT
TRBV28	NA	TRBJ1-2	ASSFYSYGYT
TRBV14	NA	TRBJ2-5	ASSQEGRTGRGTQY
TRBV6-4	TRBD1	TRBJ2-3	ASSDEGQPTDTQY
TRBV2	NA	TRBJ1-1	ASSGGRRRGLNTEAF
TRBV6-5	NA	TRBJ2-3	ASSLDSTDTQY
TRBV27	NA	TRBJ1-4	ASSLSLGAREKLF
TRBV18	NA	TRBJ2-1	ASSPLTGSYNEQF
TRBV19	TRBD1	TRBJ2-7	ASSSYRGDEQY
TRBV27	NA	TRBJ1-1	ASSLRVRSTEAF
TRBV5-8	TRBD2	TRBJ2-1	ASNPRLAGGHEQF
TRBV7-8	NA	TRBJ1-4	ASSLDVTATNEKLF
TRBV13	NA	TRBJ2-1	ASSFGGNVHNEQF
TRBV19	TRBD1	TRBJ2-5	ASSRYRGRGETQY
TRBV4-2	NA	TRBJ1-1	ASGSGITMNTEAF
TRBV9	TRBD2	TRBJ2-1	ASSVRASGGPGEI